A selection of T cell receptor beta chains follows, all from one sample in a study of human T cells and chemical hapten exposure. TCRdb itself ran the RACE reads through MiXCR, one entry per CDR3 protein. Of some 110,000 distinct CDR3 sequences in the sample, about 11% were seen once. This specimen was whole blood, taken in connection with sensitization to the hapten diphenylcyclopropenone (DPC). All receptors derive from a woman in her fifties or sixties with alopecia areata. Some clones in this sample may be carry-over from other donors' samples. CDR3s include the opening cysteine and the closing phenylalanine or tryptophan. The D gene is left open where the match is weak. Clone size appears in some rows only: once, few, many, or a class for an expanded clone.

CDR3 DNA: TGCGCCAGCAGCTGGAGCGGGAGAGCCACAGATACGCAGTATTTT
CDR3 protein: CASSWSGRATDTQYF
J gene: TRBJ2-3
D gene: TRBD2
V gene: TRBV5-1
CDR3 length: 15
clone size: NA

CDR3 DNA: TGTGCCAGCAGCTTGTACGGGACTGAAGCTTTCTTT
CDR3 protein: CASSLYGTEAFF
J gene: TRBJ1-1
D gene: NA
V gene: TRBV13
CDR3 length: 12
clone size: NA

CDR3 DNA: TGTGCCAGCAGTATAACAGGGGGAAACATTCAGTACTTC
CDR3 protein: CASSITGGNIQYF
J gene: TRBJ2-4
D gene: TRBD1
V gene: TRBV12-3/TRBV12-4
CDR3 length: 13
clone size: few

CDR3 DNA: TGTGCCAGCAGCTCGGTAAACACCGGGGAGCTGTTTTTT
CDR3 protein: CASSSVNTGELFF
J gene: TRBJ2-2
D gene: NA
V gene: TRBV7-9
CDR3 length: 13
clone size: NA

CDR3 DNA: TGTGCCAGCAGCGCCGGACTAGCGGGGGCCTATAGGTATACGCAGTATTTT
CDR3 protein: CASSAGLAGAYRYTQYF
J gene: TRBJ2-3
D gene: TRBD2
V gene: TRBV5-6
CDR3 length: 17
clone size: NA

CDR3 DNA: TGTGCCAGCAGTGCCTCCCCGGGCACCGGGGAGCTGTTTTTT
CDR3 protein: CASSASPGTGELFF
J gene: TRBJ2-2
D gene: NA
V gene: TRBV6-4
CDR3 length: 14
clone size: NA

CDR3 DNA: TGCGCCAGCAGCTGGAGGCAGTACAATGAGCAGTTCTTC
CDR3 protein: CASSWRQYNEQFF
J gene: TRBJ2-1
D gene: NA
V gene: TRBV5-1
CDR3 length: 13
clone size: few

CDR3 DNA: TGCAGTGCCGTACGGACAGGGGAAATCCATGGCTACACCTTC
CDR3 protein: CSAVRTGEIHGYTF
J gene: TRBJ1-2
D gene: TRBD1
V gene: TRBV20-1
CDR3 length: 14
clone size: NA

CDR3 DNA: TGTGCCGCGGGGCATCAGCCCCAGCATTTT
CDR3 protein: CAAGHQPQHF
J gene: TRBJ1-5
D gene: NA
V gene: TRBV6-5
CDR3 length: 10
clone size: few

CDR3 DNA: TGTGCCAGCAGTTTGTTAATCGGCCCGGGGGAGCAGTACTTC
CDR3 protein: CASSLLIGPGEQYF
J gene: TRBJ2-7
D gene: NA
V gene: TRBV12-3/TRBV12-4
CDR3 length: 14
clone size: NA

CDR3 DNA: TGTGCCAGCAGTCCACCCCCGGGACTAGCGGGAGTGGGCACAGATACGCAGTATTTT
CDR3 protein: CASSPPPGLAGVGTDTQYF
J gene: TRBJ2-3
D gene: TRBD2
V gene: TRBV27
CDR3 length: 19
clone size: NA

CDR3 DNA: TGTGCCAGCAGTTTCAACACCGGGGAGCTGTTTTTT
CDR3 protein: CASSFNTGELFF
J gene: TRBJ2-2
D gene: NA
V gene: TRBV6-5
CDR3 length: 12
clone size: many

CDR3 DNA: TGTGCCAGCAGGGCACAGGGTTCCTACGAGCAGTACTTC
CDR3 protein: CASRAQGSYEQYF
J gene: TRBJ2-7
D gene: NA
V gene: TRBV28
CDR3 length: 13
clone size: NA

CDR3 DNA: TGTGCCAGCAGGGCAGGACAGGCCACTTATGGCTACACCTTC
CDR3 protein: CASRAGQATYGYTF
J gene: TRBJ1-2
D gene: TRBD1
V gene: TRBV2
CDR3 length: 14
clone size: few

CDR3 DNA: TGTGCCACCAGTTTCCAGGGGAGAGATACGCAGTATTTT
CDR3 protein: CATSFQGRDTQYF
J gene: TRBJ2-3
D gene: NA
V gene: TRBV24-1
CDR3 length: 13
clone size: few

CDR3 DNA: TGCGCCAGCAGAGGACTAGCGGGAGGAGTTAGCTCCTACAATGAGCAGTTCTTC
CDR3 protein: CASRGLAGGVSSYNEQFF
J gene: TRBJ2-1
D gene: TRBD2
V gene: TRBV5-1
CDR3 length: 18
clone size: few

CDR3 DNA: TGTGCCAGCAGTGGTTTCCGACAGATCCTTAATTCACCCCTCCACTTT
CDR3 protein: CASSGFRQILNSPLHF
J gene: TRBJ1-6
D gene: NA
V gene: TRBV6-1
CDR3 length: 16
clone size: NA

CDR3 DNA: TGCAGCGTTGAAAGTCCCGGGGGCGCTGAAGCTTTCTTT
CDR3 protein: CSVESPGGAEAFF
J gene: TRBJ1-1
D gene: NA
V gene: TRBV29-1
CDR3 length: 13
clone size: NA

CDR3 DNA: TGTGCCAGCAGCTTAGACGGGGCCCACGAGCAGTACTTC
CDR3 protein: CASSLDGAHEQYF
J gene: TRBJ2-7
D gene: NA
V gene: TRBV13
CDR3 length: 13
clone size: few

CDR3 DNA: TGTGCCTGGGTCTCTAGCGGACACACCGGGGAGCTGTTTTTT
CDR3 protein: CAWVSSGHTGELFF
J gene: TRBJ2-2
D gene: TRBD2
V gene: TRBV30
CDR3 length: 14
clone size: many

CDR3 DNA: TGTGCCAGCAGCTTAGGAACAGGGGGTATTCAGTACTTC
CDR3 protein: CASSLGTGGIQYF
J gene: TRBJ2-4
D gene: TRBD1
V gene: TRBV7-2
CDR3 length: 13
clone size: NA

CDR3 DNA: TGCAGCGTTGAAGAGGGACAGCTAAACACTGAAGCTTTCTTT
CDR3 protein: CSVEEGQLNTEAFF
J gene: TRBJ1-1
D gene: TRBD1
V gene: TRBV29-1
CDR3 length: 14
clone size: few

CDR3 DNA: TGTGCCAGCAGTTTAACGACAAAACTTGAGACCCAGTACTTC
CDR3 protein: CASSLTTKLETQYF
J gene: TRBJ2-5
D gene: NA
V gene: TRBV12-3/TRBV12-4
CDR3 length: 14
clone size: NA

CDR3 DNA: TGTGCCAGCTCACCAGGAATCTACTCCTACAATGAGCAGTTCTTC
CDR3 protein: CASSPGIYSYNEQFF
J gene: TRBJ2-1
D gene: NA
V gene: TRBV18
CDR3 length: 15
clone size: NA

CDR3 DNA: TGTGCCAGCAGCTTAAGTAGTCAGCCCCAGCATTTT
CDR3 protein: CASSLSSQPQHF
J gene: TRBJ1-5
D gene: NA
V gene: TRBV7-9
CDR3 length: 12
clone size: many

CDR3 DNA: TGTGCCAGCAGCTTGATATACAATGAGCAGTTCTTC
CDR3 protein: CASSLIYNEQFF
J gene: TRBJ2-1
D gene: NA
V gene: TRBV7-2
CDR3 length: 12
clone size: many

CDR3 DNA: TGTGCCAGCAGTTTAGCGGGGGCTGAGCAGTTCTTC
CDR3 protein: CASSLAGAEQFF
J gene: TRBJ2-1
D gene: NA
V gene: TRBV12-3/TRBV12-4
CDR3 length: 12
clone size: few

CDR3 DNA: TGCAGTGCTAGAGATGGCGGGATAGACAGGGACTACTATGGCTACACCTTC
CDR3 protein: CSARDGGIDRDYYGYTF
J gene: TRBJ1-2
D gene: TRBD1
V gene: TRBV20-1
CDR3 length: 17
clone size: few

CDR3 DNA: TGTGCCAGCAGTCTCCGGACAGTCAAAGAGACCCAGTACTTC
CDR3 protein: CASSLRTVKETQYF
J gene: TRBJ2-5
D gene: NA
V gene: TRBV12-3/TRBV12-4
CDR3 length: 14
clone size: few

CDR3 DNA: TGTGCCAGCAGTTTGGATGCGGGGGCCCAGCGAGATACGCAGTATTTT
CDR3 protein: CASSLDAGAQRDTQYF
J gene: TRBJ2-3
D gene: NA
V gene: TRBV12-3/TRBV12-4
CDR3 length: 16
clone size: NA

CDR3 DNA: TGTGCCAGCAGCGTAGGGCAGGGGGGCCTCGAGCAGTACTTC
CDR3 protein: CASSVGQGGLEQYF
J gene: TRBJ2-7
D gene: NA
V gene: TRBV9
CDR3 length: 14
clone size: many

CDR3 DNA: TGTGCCACCTCCTGGGGCGGGAGGGGGTCCGAGCAGTACTTC
CDR3 protein: CATSWGGRGSEQYF
J gene: TRBJ2-7
D gene: TRBD2
V gene: TRBV28
CDR3 length: 14
clone size: many

CDR3 DNA: TGTGCCAGCAGCCAGGGGGTAGACAGCACAGATACGCAGTATTTT
CDR3 protein: CASSQGVDSTDTQYF
J gene: TRBJ2-3
D gene: NA
V gene: TRBV3-1
CDR3 length: 15
clone size: few

CDR3 DNA: TGTGCCAGCAGTTTAGCACTGGGACAGCAGCCCCAGCATTTT
CDR3 protein: CASSLALGQQPQHF
J gene: TRBJ1-5
D gene: TRBD1
V gene: TRBV12-3/TRBV12-4
CDR3 length: 14
clone size: many

CDR3 DNA: TGTGCCAGCAGCTTGGGCGGGACGTCCTACGAGCAGTACTTC
CDR3 protein: CASSLGGTSYEQYF
J gene: TRBJ2-7
D gene: NA
V gene: TRBV5-6
CDR3 length: 14
clone size: many

CDR3 DNA: TGCGCCAGCAGCCCACGACGGGAGGGACAGCCCCAGCATTTT
CDR3 protein: CASSPRREGQPQHF
J gene: TRBJ1-5
D gene: NA
V gene: TRBV5-1
CDR3 length: 14
clone size: NA

CDR3 DNA: TGTGCCAGCAGTCATGGACTAGCGGGAGACAGTGGCACAGATACGCAGTATTTT
CDR3 protein: CASSHGLAGDSGTDTQYF
J gene: TRBJ2-3
D gene: TRBD2
V gene: TRBV7-9
CDR3 length: 18
clone size: NA

CDR3 DNA: TGTGCCAGCAGCTTGGCCGAGGCAGGGGGGTATGAGCAGTTCTTC
CDR3 protein: CASSLAEAGGYEQFF
J gene: TRBJ2-1
D gene: NA
V gene: TRBV5-4
CDR3 length: 15
clone size: few

CDR3 DNA: TGTGCCAGCAGTTCACCGTTCTACGAGCAGTACTTC
CDR3 protein: CASSSPFYEQYF
J gene: TRBJ2-7
D gene: NA
V gene: TRBV28
CDR3 length: 12
clone size: many

CDR3 DNA: TGTGCCAGCAGCCGGGAGGGTTCTAGGCCTGAAGCTTTCTTT
CDR3 protein: CASSREGSRPEAFF
J gene: TRBJ1-1
D gene: NA
V gene: TRBV3-1
CDR3 length: 14
clone size: NA

CDR3 DNA: TGTGCCAGCAGTTTATATGGGTCAGATACGCAGTATTTT
CDR3 protein: CASSLYGSDTQYF
J gene: TRBJ2-3
D gene: NA
V gene: TRBV27
CDR3 length: 13
clone size: many

CDR3 DNA: TGTGCCAGCAGCTTGACAGGGAAGGACTATGGCTACACCTTC
CDR3 protein: CASSLTGKDYGYTF
J gene: TRBJ1-2
D gene: TRBD1
V gene: TRBV7-2
CDR3 length: 14
clone size: many

CDR3 DNA: TGTGCCAGCAGCCGCCCTAGGCAGGGAAGTACAGATACGCAGTATTTT
CDR3 protein: CASSRPRQGSTDTQYF
J gene: TRBJ2-3
D gene: NA
V gene: TRBV7-6
CDR3 length: 16
clone size: many

CDR3 DNA: TGCAGTGCTAGAGACCCCGGGAGCGGGAAGGAGGCGCAGTATTTT
CDR3 protein: CSARDPGSGKEAQYF
J gene: TRBJ2-3
D gene: TRBD2
V gene: TRBV20-1
CDR3 length: 15
clone size: many

CDR3 DNA: TGTGCCAGCAGCTTGGGACAGCCCGCGAACACCGGGGAGCTGTTTTTT
CDR3 protein: CASSLGQPANTGELFF
J gene: TRBJ2-2
D gene: TRBD1
V gene: TRBV7-2
CDR3 length: 16
clone size: NA

CDR3 DNA: TGTGCCAGCAGTTTACCGATAGGGGTCCGTATTCGTCAGCCCCAGCATTTT
CDR3 protein: CASSLPIGVRIRQPQHF
J gene: TRBJ1-5
D gene: NA
V gene: TRBV28
CDR3 length: 17
clone size: NA

CDR3 DNA: TGTGCCAGCAGTTTATCAAAGGAGGCTTTCTTT
CDR3 protein: CASSLSKEAFF
J gene: TRBJ1-1
D gene: NA
V gene: TRBV28
CDR3 length: 11
clone size: few

CDR3 DNA: TGTGCCAGCTTAGACAGGCGGTCTAACTATGGCTACACCTTC
CDR3 protein: CASLDRRSNYGYTF
J gene: TRBJ1-2
D gene: NA
V gene: TRBV6-1
CDR3 length: 14
clone size: NA

CDR3 DNA: TGTGCCAGCAGGGGGGAGGTGGCAGGGGGTCAGCCCCAGCATTTT
CDR3 protein: CASRGEVAGGQPQHF
J gene: TRBJ1-5
D gene: TRBD1
V gene: TRBV2
CDR3 length: 15
clone size: few

CDR3 DNA: TGTGCCATCAAGGATCCTAGCTCCTACAATGAGCAGTTCTTC
CDR3 protein: CAIKDPSSYNEQFF
J gene: TRBJ2-1
D gene: NA
V gene: TRBV10-3
CDR3 length: 14
clone size: many

CDR3 DNA: TGTGCCAGCAGCCAAGATTGGCGCCGACCGGTCGACGAGCAGTACTTC
CDR3 protein: CASSQDWRRPVDEQYF
J gene: TRBJ2-7
D gene: NA
V gene: TRBV3-1
CDR3 length: 16
clone size: NA

CDR3 DNA: TGTGCCAGCAGCCGAATTTGGACAGACTCCAATCAGCCCCAGCATTTT
CDR3 protein: CASSRIWTDSNQPQHF
J gene: TRBJ1-5
D gene: NA
V gene: TRBV7-2
CDR3 length: 16
clone size: NA

CDR3 DNA: TGCGCCAGCAGCTGGGGGGAGAACACTGAAGCTTTCTTT
CDR3 protein: CASSWGENTEAFF
J gene: TRBJ1-1
D gene: NA
V gene: TRBV5-1
CDR3 length: 13
clone size: NA

CDR3 DNA: TGCGCCAGCAGCTTGGGACGGGGGGGGATGAACACTGAAGCTTTCTTT
CDR3 protein: CASSLGRGGMNTEAFF
J gene: TRBJ1-1
D gene: NA
V gene: TRBV5-1
CDR3 length: 16
clone size: NA

CDR3 DNA: TGCAGCGTTCCCTGGCCATCCCAAGAGACCCAGTACTTC
CDR3 protein: CSVPWPSQETQYF
J gene: TRBJ2-5
D gene: NA
V gene: TRBV29-1
CDR3 length: 13
clone size: NA

CDR3 DNA: TGTGCTAGTGGTTTAGGACAGGGGAACTATGGCTACACCTTC
CDR3 protein: CASGLGQGNYGYTF
J gene: TRBJ1-2
D gene: TRBD1
V gene: TRBV12-5
CDR3 length: 14
clone size: NA

CDR3 DNA: TGCAGCGTTGATAGAGCGGGAGTAACCGGGGAGCTGTTTTTT
CDR3 protein: CSVDRAGVTGELFF
J gene: TRBJ2-2
D gene: TRBD2
V gene: TRBV29-1
CDR3 length: 14
clone size: NA

CDR3 DNA: TGTGCCAGCAGTTACTCGAAGGGGCGGGTCGAGCAGTACTTC
CDR3 protein: CASSYSKGRVEQYF
J gene: TRBJ2-7
D gene: NA
V gene: TRBV6-5
CDR3 length: 14
clone size: few